This is a list of T cell receptor beta chains from one sample in a study of human T cells and chemical hapten exposure. TCRdb independently ran MiXCR on the RACE reads; one entry per CDR3 protein. The profile shows roughly 120,000 distinct CDR3 sequences, 9.5% to 13% of them singletons. This material consisted of whole blood, taken in connection with sensitization to the hapten diphenylcyclopropenone (DPC). The receptors originated from a woman between 45 and 60 years old with alopecia areata. Some clones in this sample may be carry-over from other donors' samples. Each CDR3 is given with its conserved first and last residue. A D gene is named only where the DNA matches it firmly. Clone sizes are given selectively: once, few, many, or a class where the clone is expanded.

d_call | j_call | v_call | clone_size | cdr3_aa
TRBD1 | TRBJ2-5 | TRBV5-1 | few | CASSTLLGQGQETQYF
TRBD1 | TRBJ2-7 | TRBV6-2/TRBV6-3 | few | CATYRGEYEQYF
. | TRBJ2-3 | TRBV12-3/TRBV12-4 | many | CASSFLGPKGNTQYF
TRBD2 | TRBJ2-7 | TRBV19 | many | CASARYGSSGSYEQYF
TRBD1 | TRBJ2-5 | TRBV28 | . | CASAAPGGLQETQYF
. | TRBJ1-2 | TRBV9 | few | CASSLYSGYTF
. | TRBJ1-1 | TRBV12-3/TRBV12-4 | few | CASSPPPWTGNTEAFF
. | TRBJ1-5 | TRBV28 | . | CASSQSHQPQHF
TRBD2 | TRBJ2-7 | TRBV2 | many | CASRRLPSGPYEQYF
. | TRBJ1-5 | TRBV6-2/TRBV6-3 | many | CASSSTSSHQPQHF
. | TRBJ1-5 | TRBV18 | many | CASSPAGRNQPQHF
TRBD2 | TRBJ2-2 | TRBV10-3 | . | CAIRMTSGGFTGELFF
. | TRBJ1-2 | TRBV10-3 | few | CAISVREDYGYTF
. | TRBJ1-3 | TRBV7-9 | . | CASSLGYPGSGNTIYF
TRBD1 | TRBJ2-1 | TRBV9 | . | CASSPTGVSYNEQFF
. | TRBJ2-3 | TRBV29-1 | . | CSPLTDTQYF
TRBD2 | TRBJ2-7 | TRBV10-3 | many | CAISDLAGVSEQYF
TRBD2 | TRBJ2-7 | TRBV11-1 | many | CASSLEGGRFDEQYF
TRBD1 | TRBJ2-7 | TRBV2 | many | CASREGQGIGYEQYF
TRBD2 | TRBJ2-5 | TRBV5-6 | . | CASSFTSAQETQYF
. | TRBJ2-4 | TRBV18 | few | CASSPQPPLSAKNIQYF
. | TRBJ2-6 | TRBV28 | . | CASSFAGSGSGANVLTF
TRBD1 | TRBJ1-1 | TRBV5-1 | few | CASSQGTGRNTEAFF
. | TRBJ1-5 | TRBV9 | few | CASSLTENQPQHF
. | TRBJ1-2 | TRBV4-1 | few | CASSQDYRYTF
. | TRBJ1-2 | TRBV6-2/TRBV6-3 | many | CASSYGGQADGYTF
. | TRBJ1-5 | TRBV20-1 | many | CSARHRNQPQHF
. | TRBJ2-3 | TRBV7-2 | few | CASSQTPDTQYF
. | TRBJ2-7 | TRBV5-5 | . | CASRRDISYEQYF